Included here is one TCR beta chain sequence, with context. This clonotype appeared many times. Its recognized antigen is unknown. Qualities for individual bases were not recorded, and no much larger clone is one base off. From its cysteine to its phenylalanine, the CDR3 spans 17 amino acids. The sequence is cut down to CDR3 DNA, 51 bases in frame from base 1. Per the germline V gene, SGHTA is the CDR1 and FQGNSA is the CDR2. The junction shows trimming of 1 base on V and 7 bases on J, and the gene matches do not reach 8 bases of it. The sample is drawn from a study of CD8 T cells in ankylosing spondylitis (dated by TCRdb to the late 2010s). Looking at the study overall: T cell receptor beta repertoires were profiled in healthy donors and ankylosing spondylitis patients so that disease-linked TCR variants could be found. The full study cohort comprised about 25 ankylosing spondylitis patients and 110 or so healthy donors. Peripheral blood was sampled, and synovial fluid was also collected from ankylosing spondylitis patients.

Results and caveats for the whole study, not just this receptor: A TCR beta motif made up of several highly homologous amino acid variants appeared to be characteristic of blood from ankylosing spondylitis patients. The disease-linked clones were reported as significantly enriched in matched synovial fluid samples from ankylosing spondylitis patients. The disease-linked clones had a CD8+ phenotype and were found at relatively low frequencies in peripheral blood. Some TCR beta motif variants had previously been reported in synovial fluid and blood of reactive arthritis patients, which suggested common disease-initiation mechanisms.

Sequencing was carried out with an Illumina HiSeq 2500. Quantitative 5'-RACE with molecular barcodes was the method used to prepare the TCR beta libraries. As for how the authors treated the data: A new computational method, built on a probabilistic model of VDJ rearrangement, was used to identify disease-linked TCR variants. TCRdb trimmed public reads at Q25 via fastp, called clones via MiXCR and kept in-frame beta chains. Each entry is one CDR3 protein sequence, shown with its most common DNA and genes. TCRdb, not the original authors, processed these V and J calls. This sample lists roughly 120,000 distinct CDR3 sequences; roughly 6.6% were detected once. 10% to 15% of the sample comes from the top ten.

The sequence joins TRBV7-2 to TRBJ2-4; 12 bases in between match TRBD2. The sequencing input was blood, either unsorted or a sorted T cell fraction (not recorded which). The clonotype originates from a male donor with ankylosing spondylitis or in good health (not recorded which). The DNA sequence is as follows: TGTGCCAGCAGCTTAGTCCTAGCGGGAGGGAGTCGGAACATTCAGTACTTC. It codes for CASSLVLAGGSRNIQYF. With the portions outside the CDR3 filled from the reference TRBV7-2 and TRBJ2-4 genes, the complete variable region becomes GAGVSQSPSNKVTEKGKDVELRCDPISGHTALYWYRQSLGQGLEFLIYFQGNSAPDKSGLPSDRFSAERTGGSVSTLTIQRTQQEDSAVYLCASSLVLAGGSRNIQYFGAGTRLSVL.